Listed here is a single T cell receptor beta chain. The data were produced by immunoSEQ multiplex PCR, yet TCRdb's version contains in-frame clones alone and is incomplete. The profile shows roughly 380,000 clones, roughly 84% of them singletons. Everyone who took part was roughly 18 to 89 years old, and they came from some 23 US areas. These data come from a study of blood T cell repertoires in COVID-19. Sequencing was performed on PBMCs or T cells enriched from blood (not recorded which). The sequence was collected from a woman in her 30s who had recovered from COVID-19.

The CDR3 here is CASRPLTGPSYEQYF. As DNA, the CDR3 is TGCGCCAGCAGGCCATTGACAGGACCCTCCTACGAGCAGTACTTC. V gene TRBV10-2 combines with J gene TRBJ2-7; D might be TRBD1 (6 bases). V lost 6 bases and J 0 bases, leaving 15 bases between the germline ends. Germline loops: CDR1 WSHSY, CDR2 SAAADI. The CDR3 is 15 amino acids.